This T cell receptor (beta chain) was sequenced during a study of beta chain features in type 1 diabetes. Background on the study: No age, gender or cell yield differences were seen between patients and healthy donors. Study-wide points: A cDNA-based sequencing approach could over-represent cells with high TCR expression. Shorter TCRB CDR3s, moderately but significantly so, marked every one of the four CD4+ subsets in Type 1 diabetes patients. TCRB repertoires of naive, central memory and Treg cells appeared more similar among patients than among healthy donors.

Regarding this clone: Antigen unknown. Other DNA sequences in the sample encode the same CDR3.

This CDR3 has 15 residues. Trimming shortened V by 0 bases and J by 2 bases, and 8 bases separated the two germline ends. CDR1 is GTSNPN, CDR2 SVGIG, per germline (reference sequence). Reverse transcribing all isolated RNA meant expressed TCRB transcripts were sequenced. The assay was immunoSEQ multiplex PCR, and TCRdb's table has in-frame clones only and misses some. The sample includes 250,000 or so clones, roughly 70% seen only once; the top ten take roughly 0.048%. The gene calls are TRBV30 and TRBJ2-6; TRBD2 might be the D (5 bases). Sequenced input: naive CD4+ T cells from blood. This sequence originates from a man aged 25 to 40 in good health. CDR3 residues: CAWSVRGTGANVLTF. Written as DNA, the CDR3 is TGTGCCTGGAGTGTACGGGGTACTGGGGCCAACGTCCTGACTTTC.